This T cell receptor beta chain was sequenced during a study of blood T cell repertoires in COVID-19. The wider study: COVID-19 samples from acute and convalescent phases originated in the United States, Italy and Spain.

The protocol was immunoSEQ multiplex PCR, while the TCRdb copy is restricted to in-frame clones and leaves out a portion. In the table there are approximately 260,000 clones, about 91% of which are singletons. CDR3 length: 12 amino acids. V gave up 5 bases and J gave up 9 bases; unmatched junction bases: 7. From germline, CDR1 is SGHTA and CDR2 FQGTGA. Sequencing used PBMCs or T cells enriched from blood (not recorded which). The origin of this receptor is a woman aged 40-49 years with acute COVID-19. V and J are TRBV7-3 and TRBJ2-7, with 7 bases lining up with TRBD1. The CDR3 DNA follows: TGTGCCAGCAGCCCGGACGGGACAGCGCAGTACTTC. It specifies CASSPDGTAQYF. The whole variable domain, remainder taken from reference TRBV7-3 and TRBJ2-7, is GAGVSQTPSNKVTEKGKYVELRCDPISGHTALYWYRQSLGQGPEFLIYFQGTGAADDSGLPNDRFFAVRPEGSVSTLKIQRTERGDSAVYLCASSPDGTAQYFGPGTRLTVT.